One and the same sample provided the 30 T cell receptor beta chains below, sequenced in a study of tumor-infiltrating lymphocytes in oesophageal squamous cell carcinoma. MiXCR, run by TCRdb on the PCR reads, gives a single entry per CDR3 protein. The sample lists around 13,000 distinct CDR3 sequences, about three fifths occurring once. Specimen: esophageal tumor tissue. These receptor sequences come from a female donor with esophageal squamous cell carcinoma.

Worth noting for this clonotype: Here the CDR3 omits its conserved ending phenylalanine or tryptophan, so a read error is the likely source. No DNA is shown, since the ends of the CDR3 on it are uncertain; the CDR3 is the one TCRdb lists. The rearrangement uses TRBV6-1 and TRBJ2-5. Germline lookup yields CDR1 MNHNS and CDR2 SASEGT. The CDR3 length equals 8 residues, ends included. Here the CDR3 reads CASSRTSI.

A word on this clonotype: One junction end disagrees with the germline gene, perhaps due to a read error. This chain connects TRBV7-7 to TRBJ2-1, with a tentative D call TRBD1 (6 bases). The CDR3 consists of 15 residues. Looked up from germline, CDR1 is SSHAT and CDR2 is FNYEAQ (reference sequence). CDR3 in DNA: TGTGCTAGCAGCTTATTTTTTGCAGGGGAAAATGAGCAGTTCTTC. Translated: CASSLFFAGENEQFF.

The CDR3 is CASSLKGGSSYNEQFF. CDR3 bases: TGTGCCAGCAGCTTAAAGGGGGGTAGCTCCTACAATGAGCAGTTCTTC. V is TRBV7-3 and J is TRBJ2-5, with D perhaps assigned TRBD1 or TRBD2 (6 bases each). The J call is in doubt because the DNA end fits TRBJ2-1 better. There are 16 residues in the CDR3. Germline V gene data show CDR1 as SGHTA and CDR2 as FQGTGA.

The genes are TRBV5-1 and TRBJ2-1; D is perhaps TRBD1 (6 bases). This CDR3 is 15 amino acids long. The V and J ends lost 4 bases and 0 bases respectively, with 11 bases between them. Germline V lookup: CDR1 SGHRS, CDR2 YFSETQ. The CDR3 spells CASSQRTASYNEQFF. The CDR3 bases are TGCGCCAGCAGCCAGCGGACAGCCTCCTACAATGAGCAGTTCTTC. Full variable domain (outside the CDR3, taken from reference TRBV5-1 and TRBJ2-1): KAGVTQTPRYLIKTRGQQVTLSCSPISGHRSVSWYQQTPGQGLQFLFEYFSETQRNKGNFPGRFSGRQFSNSRSEMNVSTLELGDSALYLCASSQRTASYNEQFFGPGTRLTVL.

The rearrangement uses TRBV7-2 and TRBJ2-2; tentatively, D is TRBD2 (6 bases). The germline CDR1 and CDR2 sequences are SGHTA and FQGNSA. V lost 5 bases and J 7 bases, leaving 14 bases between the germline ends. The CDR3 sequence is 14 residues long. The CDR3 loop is CASSHGGSGGELFF. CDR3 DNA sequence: TGTGCCAGCAGCCATGGGGGGAGCGGCGGGGAGCTGTTTTTT.

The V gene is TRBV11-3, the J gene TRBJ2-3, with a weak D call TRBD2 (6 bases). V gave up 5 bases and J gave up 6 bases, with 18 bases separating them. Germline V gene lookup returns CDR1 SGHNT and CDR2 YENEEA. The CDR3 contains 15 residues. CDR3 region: CASSANSGFSDTQYF. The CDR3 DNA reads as TGTGCCAGCAGCGCCAATAGCGGCTTTTCGGATACGCAGTATTTT.

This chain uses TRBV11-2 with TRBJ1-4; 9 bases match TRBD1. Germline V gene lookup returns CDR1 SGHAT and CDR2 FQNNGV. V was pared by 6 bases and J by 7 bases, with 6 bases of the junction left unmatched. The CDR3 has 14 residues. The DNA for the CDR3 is TGTGCCAGCAGTACCGGACAGGGGAGTGAAAAACTGTTTTTT. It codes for CASSTGQGSEKLFF.

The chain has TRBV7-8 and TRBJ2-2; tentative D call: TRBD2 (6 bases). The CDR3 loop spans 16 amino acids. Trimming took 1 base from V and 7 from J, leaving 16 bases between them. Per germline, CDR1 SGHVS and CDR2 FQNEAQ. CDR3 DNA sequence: TGTGCCAGCAGCTTAGTCTTAGCGGTACCTGGCGGGGAGCTGTTTTTT. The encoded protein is CASSLVLAVPGGELFF.

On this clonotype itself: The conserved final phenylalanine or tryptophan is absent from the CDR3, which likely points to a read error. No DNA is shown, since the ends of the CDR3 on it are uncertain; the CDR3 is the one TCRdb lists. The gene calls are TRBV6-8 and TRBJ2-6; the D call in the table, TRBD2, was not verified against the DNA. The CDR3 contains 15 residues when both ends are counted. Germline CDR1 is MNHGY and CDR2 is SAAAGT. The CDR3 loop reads CASSYLGTRLQYFGA.

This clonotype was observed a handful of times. The CDR3 DNA sequence: TGTGCCAGCAGCTTCCGACTAGCGGGAGCGGACGAGCAGTTCTTC. The encoded protein is CASSFRLAGADEQFF. The rearrangement joins TRBV7-8 to TRBJ2-7, with 12 bases fitting TRBD2. Judging by the DNA end, TRBJ2-1 fits better; the J call may be wrong. The CDR3 has 15 amino acids. Germline V gene lookup returns CDR1 SGHVS and CDR2 FQNEAQ.

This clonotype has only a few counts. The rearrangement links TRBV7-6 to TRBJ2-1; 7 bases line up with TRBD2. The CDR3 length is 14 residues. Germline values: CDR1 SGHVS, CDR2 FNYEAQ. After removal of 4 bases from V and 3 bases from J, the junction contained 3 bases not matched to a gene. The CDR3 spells CASSSRGNYNEQFF. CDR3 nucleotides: TGTGCCAGCAGCTCGCGGGGGAACTACAATGAGCAGTTCTTC.

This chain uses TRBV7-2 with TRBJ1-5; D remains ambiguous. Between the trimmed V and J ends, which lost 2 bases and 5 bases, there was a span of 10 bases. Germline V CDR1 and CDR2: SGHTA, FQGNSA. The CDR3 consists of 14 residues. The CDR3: CASSLSPIHQPQHF. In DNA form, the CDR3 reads TGTGCCAGCAGCTTATCCCCTATTCATCAGCCCCAGCATTTT. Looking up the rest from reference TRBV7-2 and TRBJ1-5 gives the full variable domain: GAGVSQSPSNKVTEKGKDVELRCDPISGHTALYWYRQSLGQGLEFLIYFQGNSAPDKSGLPSDRFSAERTGGSVSTLTIQRTQQEDSAVYLCASSLSPIHQPQHFGDGTRLSIL.

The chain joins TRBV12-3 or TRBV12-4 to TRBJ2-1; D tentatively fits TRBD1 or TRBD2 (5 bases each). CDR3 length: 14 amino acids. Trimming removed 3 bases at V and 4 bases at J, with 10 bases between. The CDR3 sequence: CASSFRDRYNEQFF. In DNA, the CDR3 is TGTGCCAGCAGTTTTCGGGACCGATACAATGAGCAGTTCTTC.

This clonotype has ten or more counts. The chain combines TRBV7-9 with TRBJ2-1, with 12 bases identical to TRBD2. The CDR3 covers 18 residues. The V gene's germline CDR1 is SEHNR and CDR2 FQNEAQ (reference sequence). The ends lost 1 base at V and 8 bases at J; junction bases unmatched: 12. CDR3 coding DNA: TGTGCCAGCAGCTTAGGGTGGCTAGCGGGAGGGCACAGGCATGAGCAGTTCTTC. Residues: CASSLGWLAGGHRHEQFF.

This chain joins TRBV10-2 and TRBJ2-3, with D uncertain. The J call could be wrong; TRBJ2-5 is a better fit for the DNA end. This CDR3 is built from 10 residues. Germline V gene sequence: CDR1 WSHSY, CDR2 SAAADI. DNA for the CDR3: TGCGCCGCAGGCGAGGAGACCCAGTACTTC. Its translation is CAAGEETQYF.

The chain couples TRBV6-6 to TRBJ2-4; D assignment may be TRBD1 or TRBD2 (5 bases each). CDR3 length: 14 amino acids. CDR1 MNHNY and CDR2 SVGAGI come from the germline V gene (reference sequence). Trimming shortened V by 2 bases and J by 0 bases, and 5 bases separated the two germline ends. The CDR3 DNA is TGTGCCAGCAGTTACGGGGGAGCCAAAAACATTCAGTACTTC. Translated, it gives CASSYGGAKNIQYF.

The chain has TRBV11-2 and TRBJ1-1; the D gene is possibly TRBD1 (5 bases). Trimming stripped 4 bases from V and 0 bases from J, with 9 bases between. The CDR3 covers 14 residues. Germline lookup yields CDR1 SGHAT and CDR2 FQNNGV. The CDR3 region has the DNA TGTGCCAGCAGCTCGGACAACCTGAACACTGAAGCTTTCTTT. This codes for CASSSDNLNTEAFF.

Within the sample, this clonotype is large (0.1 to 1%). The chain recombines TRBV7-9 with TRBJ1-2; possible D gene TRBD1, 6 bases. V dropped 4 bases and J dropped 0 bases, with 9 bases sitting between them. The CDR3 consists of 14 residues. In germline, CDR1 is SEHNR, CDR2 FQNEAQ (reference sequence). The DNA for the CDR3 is TGTGCCAGCAGCTCAGGACAGTCTAACTATGGCTACACCTTC. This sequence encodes CASSSGQSNYGYTF.

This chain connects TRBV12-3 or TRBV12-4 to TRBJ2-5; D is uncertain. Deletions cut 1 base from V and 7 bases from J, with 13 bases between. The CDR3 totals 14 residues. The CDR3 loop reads CASSLGQAVGTQYF. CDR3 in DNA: TGTGCCAGCAGTTTAGGGCAGGCTGTGGGGACCCAGTACTTC.

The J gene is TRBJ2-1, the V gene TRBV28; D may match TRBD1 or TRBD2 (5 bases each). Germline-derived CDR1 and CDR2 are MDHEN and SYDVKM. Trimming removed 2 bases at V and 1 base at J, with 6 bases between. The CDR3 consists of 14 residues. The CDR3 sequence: CASSLGGSYNEQFF. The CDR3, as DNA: TGTGCCAGCAGTTTAGGGGGATCCTACAATGAGCAGTTCTTC.

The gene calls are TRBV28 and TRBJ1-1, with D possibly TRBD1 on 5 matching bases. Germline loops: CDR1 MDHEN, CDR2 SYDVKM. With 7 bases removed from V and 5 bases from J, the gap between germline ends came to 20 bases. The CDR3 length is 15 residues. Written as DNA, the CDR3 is TGTGCCAGCACGCCCATGGGGGTAAGCTCTACTGAAGCTTTCTTT. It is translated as CASTPMGVSSTEAFF. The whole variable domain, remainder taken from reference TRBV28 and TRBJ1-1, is DVKVTQSSRYLVKRTGEKVFLECVQDMDHENMFWYRQDPGLGLRLIYFSYDVKMKEKGDIPEGYSVSREKKERFSLILESASTNQTSMYLCASTPMGVSSTEAFFGQGTRLTVV.

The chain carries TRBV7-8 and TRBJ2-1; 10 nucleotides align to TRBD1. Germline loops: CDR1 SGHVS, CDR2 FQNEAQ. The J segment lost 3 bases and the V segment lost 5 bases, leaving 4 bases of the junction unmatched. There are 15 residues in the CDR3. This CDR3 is CASSARTGGYNEQFF. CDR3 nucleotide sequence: TGTGCCAGCAGCGCGAGGACAGGGGGCTACAATGAGCAGTTCTTC. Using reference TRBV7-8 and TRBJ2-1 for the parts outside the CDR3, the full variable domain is GAGVSQSPRYKVAKRGQDVALRCDPISGHVSLFWYQQALGQGPEFLTYFQNEAQLDKSGLPSDRFFAERPEGSVSTLKIQRTQQEDSAVYLCASSARTGGYNEQFFGPGTRLTVL.

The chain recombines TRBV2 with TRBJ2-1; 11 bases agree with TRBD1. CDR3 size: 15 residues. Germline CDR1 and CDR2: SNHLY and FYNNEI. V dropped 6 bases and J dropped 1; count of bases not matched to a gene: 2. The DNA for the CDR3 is TGTGCCAGCAGGAGGGACAGGGGGTCCTACAATGAGCAGTTCTTC. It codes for CASRRDRGSYNEQFF.

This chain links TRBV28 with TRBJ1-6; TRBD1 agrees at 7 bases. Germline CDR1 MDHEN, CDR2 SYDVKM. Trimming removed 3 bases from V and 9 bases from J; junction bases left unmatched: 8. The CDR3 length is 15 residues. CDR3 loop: CASSFLQGNGSPLHF. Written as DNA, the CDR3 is TGTGCCAGCAGTTTCCTACAGGGGAACGGTTCACCCCTCCACTTT. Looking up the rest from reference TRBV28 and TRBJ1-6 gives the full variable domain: DVKVTQSSRYLVKRTGEKVFLECVQDMDHENMFWYRQDPGLGLRLIYFSYDVKMKEKGDIPEGYSVSREKKERFSLILESASTNQTSMYLCASSFLQGNGSPLHFGNGTRLTVT.

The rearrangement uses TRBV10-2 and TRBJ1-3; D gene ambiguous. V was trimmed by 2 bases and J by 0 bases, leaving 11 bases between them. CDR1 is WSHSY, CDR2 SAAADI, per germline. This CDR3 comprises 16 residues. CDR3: CASSEERGFSGNTIYF. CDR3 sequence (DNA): TGCGCCAGCAGTGAGGAGCGGGGATTCTCTGGAAACACCATATATTTT.

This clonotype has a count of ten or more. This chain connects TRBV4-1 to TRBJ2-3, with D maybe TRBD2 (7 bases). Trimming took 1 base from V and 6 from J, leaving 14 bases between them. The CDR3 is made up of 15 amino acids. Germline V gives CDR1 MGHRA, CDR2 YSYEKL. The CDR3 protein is CASSQVRGGPDTQYF. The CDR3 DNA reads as TGCGCCAGCAGCCAAGTAAGGGGGGGCCCCGATACGCAGTATTTT.

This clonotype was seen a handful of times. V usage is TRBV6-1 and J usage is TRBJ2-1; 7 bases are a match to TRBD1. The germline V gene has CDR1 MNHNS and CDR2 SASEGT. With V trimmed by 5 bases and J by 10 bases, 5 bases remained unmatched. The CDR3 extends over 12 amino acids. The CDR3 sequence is CASSSQGDEQFF. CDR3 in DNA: TGTGCCAGCAGTTCCCAGGGGGACGAGCAGTTCTTC.

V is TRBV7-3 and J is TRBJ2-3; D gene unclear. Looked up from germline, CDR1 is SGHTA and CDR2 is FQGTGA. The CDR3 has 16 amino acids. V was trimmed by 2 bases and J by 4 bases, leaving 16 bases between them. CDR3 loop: CASSLYGIGDADTQYF. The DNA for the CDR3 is TGTGCCAGCAGCTTATATGGCATTGGGGATGCAGATACGCAGTATTTT.

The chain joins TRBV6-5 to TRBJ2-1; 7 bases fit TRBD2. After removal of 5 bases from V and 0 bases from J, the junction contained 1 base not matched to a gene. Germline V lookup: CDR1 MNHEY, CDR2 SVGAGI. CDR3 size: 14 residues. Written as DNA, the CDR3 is TGTGCCAGCAGTGGGACTAACTCCTACAATGAGCAGTTCTTC. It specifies CASSGTNSYNEQFF.

This chain's CDR3 is CASRGSLNQPQHF. CDR3 DNA sequence: TGTGCCAGCAGAGGGTCCCTCAATCAGCCCCAGCATTTT. The chain joins TRBV28 to TRBJ1-5; D not certain. Trimming removed 6 bases from V and 3 bases from J, with 9 bases in between. The CDR3 runs to 13 residues. Germline CDR1 MDHEN, CDR2 SYDVKM. Full variable domain (rest looked up from reference TRBV28 and TRBJ1-5): DVKVTQSSRYLVKRTGEKVFLECVQDMDHENMFWYRQDPGLGLRLIYFSYDVKMKEKGDIPEGYSVSREKKERFSLILESASTNQTSMYLCASRGSLNQPQHFGDGTRLSIL.